Each of the 9 T cell receptor beta chains below was sequenced from the same sample in a study of T cell responses to AZD1222 COVID-19 vaccine. Sequenced by immunoSEQ multiplex PCR; TCRdb stores in-frame clones only, minus some. The sample carries about 260,000 clones, approximately 93% recorded once. Here the sequenced sample was peripheral blood, taken on day 0 of AZD1222 vaccination. The source of these receptors is an adult in good health.

The rearrangement links TRBV11-2 to TRBJ1-1; D unresolved. The CDR3 sequence is 17 residues long. Trimming shortened V by 3 bases and J by 0 bases, and 17 bases separated the two germline ends. Germline assignment: CDR1 SGHAT and CDR2 FQNNGV. This CDR3 reads CASSLWSLKNMNTEAFF. CDR3 DNA: TGTGCCAGCAGCTTGTGGTCCCTCAAGAATATGAACACTGAAGCTTTCTTT.

The chain links TRBV6-6 to TRBJ1-6, with D uncertain. Germline CDR1 reads MNHNY; CDR2 reads SVGAGI (reference sequence). CDR3 length: 16 residues. V lost 6 bases and J lost 5, with 17 bases in between. CDR3 sequence reads: CASSPPTGGNNSPLHF. DNA for the CDR3: TGTGCCAGCAGCCCCCCCACGGGAGGAAATAATTCACCCCTCCACTTT.

This chain connects TRBV28 to TRBJ2-7; 7 bases are shared with TRBD2. Germline loops: CDR1 MDHEN, CDR2 SYDVKM. V trimming: 7 bases; J trimming: 3 bases; junction bases outside the gene matches: 12. The CDR3 is 15 residues long. CDR3 nucleotide sequence: TGTGCCAGCACCCCCGGGGGGACCTCTTTCTACGAGCAGTACTTC. Its translation is CASTPGGTSFYEQYF.

This sequence joins TRBV9 and TRBJ2-7; 8 bases are shared with TRBD2. Trimming removed 0 bases from V and 2 bases from J; junction bases left unmatched: 1. Germline CDR1 reads SGDLS; CDR2 reads YYNGEE. The CDR3 spans 14 residues. CDR3 loop: CASSVASGPYEQYF. The CDR3 bases are TGTGCCAGCAGCGTAGCTAGCGGGCCCTACGAGCAGTACTTC.

This clone was recorded once. The chain combines TRBV4-3 with TRBJ2-7; the match to TRBD2 covers 8 bases. The CDR3 runs to 15 residues. Germline CDR1 LGHNA, CDR2 YSLEER. J lost 7 bases, V lost 4 bases, and 12 bases had no gene match. The CDR3 region is CASSPRLAGGGEQYF. CDR3 nucleotides: TGCGCCAGCAGCCCTCGCCTTGCGGGAGGTGGGGAGCAGTACTTC.

This chain links TRBV3-1 (or the pseudogene TRBV3-2) with TRBJ1-5; the D is unclear. CDR3 length equals 12 residues. V lost 6 bases and J 6 bases, leaving 9 bases between the germline ends. Per the germline V gene, CDR1 is LGHDT and CDR2 is YNNKEL (reference sequence). CDR3 bases: TGTGCCAGCAGTCCCAGAGGTCAGCCCCAGCATTTT. As protein: CASSPRGQPQHF.

The J gene is TRBJ1-2, the V gene TRBV10-3; D remains ambiguous. The CDR3 spans 14 residues. Trimming left V 2 bases short and J 6 bases short, with 13 bases between. Looked up from germline, CDR1 is ENHRY and CDR2 is SYGVKD. CDR3 DNA sequence: TGTGCCATCAGTGAGCCCCCCGTTGCGGATGGCTACACCTTC. Amino acid sequence: CAISEPPVADGYTF.

The J gene is TRBJ1-2, the V gene TRBV19; D is perhaps TRBD1 (5 bases). Germline V lookup: CDR1 LNHDA, CDR2 SQIVND (reference sequence). This CDR3 spans 12 amino acids. Trimming stripped 9 bases from V and 4 bases from J, with 12 bases between. CDR3 DNA: TGTGCCAGCTCCGGGACTCCCTATGGCTACACCTTC. Translated: CASSGTPYGYTF.

The gene calls are TRBV11-2 and TRBJ2-7; D tentatively reads TRBD1 or TRBD2 (5 bases each). Per germline, CDR1 SGHAT and CDR2 FQNNGV. There are 15 residues in the CDR3. V lost 1 base, J lost 1 base, and 11 bases lay in between. CDR3 DNA sequence: TGTGCCAGCAGCTTAGGGGTGGGGGTGTCCTACGAGCAGTACTTC. Its protein product is CASSLGVGVSYEQYF.